A selection of T cell receptor beta chains follows, all from one sample in a study of blood T cell repertoires in COVID-19. Here immunoSEQ multiplex PCR was the method, and the copy in TCRdb shows in-frame clones only, minus some. The profile shows approximately 30,000 clones, about 90% of them singletons. The sequencing input was peripheral blood. The receptor set was obtained from a man aged 70-80 years with active or convalescent COVID-19. CDR3s include the opening cysteine and the closing phenylalanine or tryptophan.

V: TRBV5-5; CDR3: CASSLGARNSATQHF
V: TRBV19; CDR3: CASAGQVWEKLFF
V: TRBV28; CDR3: CASSYTDTQYF
V: TRBV4-1; CDR3: CASSRGQGTNTEAFF
V: TRBV27; CDR3: CASSLSDGFRGNEQFF
V: TRBV4-1; CDR3: CASSQEKGQYYEQYF
V: TRBV7-6; CDR3: CASSLVEGAEPQHF
V: TRBV4-3; CDR3: CASSLFGGGEQYF
V: TRBV7-2; CDR3: CASSLGGTGVIYGYTF
V: TRBV5-5; CDR3: CASSLWDRGPTEAFF
V: TRBV18; CDR3: CASSPLGDSLRNTIYF
V: TRBV6-6; CDR3: CASSARTSGYNEQFF
V: TRBV28; CDR3: CASSLTGQGDQPQHF
V: TRBV3-1/TRBV3-2; CDR3: CASSQNRVKSSGNTIYF
V: TRBV6-4; CDR3: CASAPGSNYGYTF
V: TRBV27; CDR3: CASTPTTSRRTEAFF
V: TRBV5-1; CDR3: CASSTGTGTGANVLTF
V: TRBV9; CDR3: CASSVEHGTEAFF
V: TRBV7-3; CDR3: CASSSQGANTGELFF
V: TRBV9; CDR3: CASSPGQGYNSPLHF
V: TRBV10-3; CDR3: CAISDPLTSGGQETQYF
V: TRBV7-2; CDR3: CASSAQGTGELFF
V: TRBV4-3; CDR3: CASSPLPGNSPLHF
V: TRBV18; CDR3: CASSPTAGGFSGTEAFF
V: TRBV5-1; CDR3: CASSISGSVYNEQFF